This entry lists 2 T cell receptor beta chains sequenced from one sample in a study of T cell repertoires in cytomegalovirus infection. TCRdb re-called the reads through MiXCR, storing one row per CDR3 protein. The sample records around 140,000 distinct CDR3 sequences, roughly 6.5% being singletons. Sequencing was carried out using PBMCs. Source of these receptors: a human donor in good health (CMV status not recorded). Some clones in this sample may be carry-over from other donors' samples.

This clonotype came up many times. The CDR3 coding sequence is TGCAGTCCCACCCCCGGAGGAGCGATCTATGGCTACACCTTC. Encoded protein: CSPTPGGAIYGYTF. This rearrangement joins TRBV20-1 to TRBJ1-2; D remains ambiguous. Trimming left V 8 bases short and J 4 bases short, with 20 bases between. Per germline, CDR1 DFQATT and CDR2 SNEGSKA (reference sequence). The CDR3 covers 14 residues.

This clonotype has at least ten counts. The chain couples TRBV7-3 to TRBJ2-3; the D gene could be TRBD1 or TRBD2 (7 bases each). CDR1 and CDR2 from the germline V gene are SGHTA and FQGTGA. The CDR3 contains 16 residues. Trimming took off 4 bases at V and 3 bases at J, with 17 bases between the two ends. This chain's CDR3 is CASSSHSGGGTDTQYF. The CDR3 region has the DNA TGTGCCAGCAGCTCCCACTCAGGGGGAGGGACAGATACGCAGTATTTT.